The T cell receptor beta chain under discussion was sequenced for a study of CD8 T cells in Susac syndrome. RNA amounts of 0.5 to 1 ug underwent reverse transcription with random hexamers. TCRdb independently ran MiXCR on the immunoSEQ multiplex PCR reads; one entry per CDR3 protein. The sample consists of 400,000 to 550,000 distinct CDR3 sequences, more than 80% of them appearing once. The germline V gene has CDR1 GTSNPN and CDR2 SVGIG (reference sequence). This CDR3 has 11 residues. The V end lost 3 bases, the J end lost 7 bases, and 7 bases lay between the germline ends. Sequencing was carried out using CD8+ T cells from PBMCs. The origin of this receptor is a human donor with multiple sclerosis. This chain uses TRBV30 with TRBJ1-5; D perhaps matches TRBD1 (6 bases). Written as DNA, the CDR3 is TGTGCCTGGAGCCAGGGGCAGCCCCAGCATTTT. Protein sequence: CAWSQGQPQHF.